Listed here are 16 T cell receptor beta chains from one sample, sequenced in a study of PD-1 blockade in classical Hodgkin lymphoma. Profiled with immunoSEQ multiplex PCR; TCRdb holds only in-frame clones, not every one. Among approximately 19,000 clones listed, about 85% were seen once. Time point in this sample: cycle 4 day 1 (C4D1), after five to seven weeks of nivolumab. Relapse was seen in all patients after autologous stem cell transplantation, and brentuximab vedotin exposure was variable. By magnetic negative selection, CD8+ T cells were isolated from the thawed PBMCs. This specimen consisted of CD8+ T cells from blood, obtained before the fourth cycle of nivolumab. These receptors were obtained from a human donor with classical Hodgkin lymphoma.

The gene calls are TRBV27 and TRBJ1-5, with D tentatively TRBD1 (5 bases). V was cut by 6 bases and J by 4 bases, with 10 bases left in between. This CDR3 comprises 13 residues. Germline CDR1 MNHEY, CDR2 SMNVEV (reference sequence). The CDR3 sequence: CASSTQENQPQHF. The DNA of the CDR3 is TGTGCCAGCAGCACACAGGAAAATCAGCCCCAGCATTTT.

This chain's CDR3 is CATSRDALANEKLFF. CDR3 DNA: TGTGCCACCAGCAGAGATGCTCTGGCTAATGAAAAACTGTTTTTT. The V gene is TRBV15, the J gene TRBJ1-4; D gene uncertain. Germline loops: CDR1 LNHNV, CDR2 YYDKDF (reference sequence). The CDR3 loop spans 15 amino acids. V shed 0 bases and J shed 3 bases, with 8 bases lying between them.

The chain uses TRBV28 and TRBJ2-3, with D perhaps matching TRBD2 (6 bases). CDR1 and CDR2 from the germline V gene are MDHEN and SYDVKM. V was clipped by 4 bases and J by 5 bases, with 22 bases between them. This CDR3 contains 17 residues. CDR3 residues: CASSSLASTPFLDTQYF. CDR3 nucleotide sequence: TGTGCCAGCAGTTCGCTAGCGTCTACACCTTTTTTAGATACGCAGTATTTT.

The genes are TRBV28 and TRBJ2-3; 8 nucleotides line up with TRBD2. The length of the CDR3 is 20 residues. CDR1 and CDR2 from the germline V gene are MDHEN and SYDVKM. With 4 bases clipped from V and 0 bases from J, the junction kept 18 bases outside the gene matches. The DNA of the CDR3 is TGTGCCAGCAGTTCCCCACCCGACCTCATAGCGGGGCCCAGCACAGATACGCAGTATTTT. This gives the protein CASSSPPDLIAGPSTDTQYF.

V gene TRBV5-6 combines with J gene TRBJ1-4, with D unclear. Germline-derived CDR1 and CDR2 are SGHDT and YYEEEE. V gave up 1 base and J gave up 8 bases, with 12 bases separating them. The CDR3 sequence is 14 residues long. DNA for the CDR3: TGTGCCAGCAGCTTGACGGGGTCTGGGGAAAAACTGTTTTTT. This translates into CASSLTGSGEKLFF. Full variable domain (missing parts from reference TRBV5-6 and TRBJ1-4): DAGVTQSPTHLIKTRGQQVTLRCSPKSGHDTVSWYQQALGQGPQFIFQYYEEEERQRGNFPDRFSGHQFPNYSSELNVNALLLGDSALYLCASSLTGSGEKLFFGSGTQLSVL.

V gene TRBV29-1 combines with J gene TRBJ1-1; 9 bases align to TRBD1. Germline V CDR1 and CDR2: SQVTM, ANQGSEA. V lost 7 bases to trimming and J lost 4 bases; unmatched junction nucleotides: 13. This CDR3 has 15 amino acids. CDR3 residues: CSATHRGRSGTEAFF. The DNA of the CDR3 is TGCAGCGCAACACACAGGGGGCGCTCAGGCACTGAAGCTTTCTTT. The whole variable domain, filled in from reference TRBV29-1 and TRBJ1-1, reads SAVISQKPSRDICQRGTSLTIQCQVDSQVTMMFWYRQQPGQSLTLIATANQGSEATYESGFVIDKFPISRPNLTFSTLTVSNMSPEDSSIYLCSATHRGRSGTEAFFGQGTRLTVV.

V is TRBV6-5 and J is TRBJ2-2; 8 positions match TRBD1. From germline, CDR1 is MNHEY and CDR2 SVGAGI. Trimming at V came to 6 bases and at J to 6 bases, leaving 3 bases not matched to a gene. CDR3 length: 13 amino acids. The CDR3 reads CASSRTGSGELFF. CDR3 sequence (DNA): TGTGCCAGCAGCAGGACAGGGTCCGGGGAGCTGTTTTTT.

The CDR3 loop is CASTGKTGELFF. The CDR3 region has the DNA TGTGCCAGCACTGGAAAAACCGGGGAGCTGTTTTTT. The chain links TRBV7-9 to TRBJ2-2; D unresolved. Germline V CDR1 and CDR2: SEHNR, FQNEAQ (reference sequence). V dropped 7 bases and J dropped 5 bases, with 8 bases sitting between them. The CDR3 length is 12 residues.

V and J are TRBV4-1 and TRBJ2-7, with 11 bases lining up with TRBD1. The CDR3 runs 15 residues. Germline assignment: CDR1 MGHRA and CDR2 YSYEKL. V dropped 4 bases and J dropped 4; count of bases not matched to a gene: 6. DNA of the CDR3: TGCGCCAGCAGCCGAAGGGACAGGGGGGCGTACGAGCAGTACTTC. Its protein is CASSRRDRGAYEQYF.

The rearrangement links TRBV19 to TRBJ1-4; 9 bases are shared with TRBD1. The CDR3 has 14 amino acids. The junction had 4 bases not matched to a gene; V was cut back by 6 bases and J by 5 bases. Germline V gene data show CDR1 as LNHDA and CDR2 as SQIVND (reference sequence). CDR3 residues: CASSRDRVNEKLFF. DNA of the CDR3: TGTGCCAGTAGCCGGGACAGGGTGAATGAAAAACTGTTTTTT.

This clone was picked up one time. V and J are TRBV9 and TRBJ2-1; no clear D. Germline lookup yields CDR1 SGDLS and CDR2 YYNGEE. The CDR3 spans 11 residues. V gave up 7 bases and J gave up 10 bases, with 12 bases separating them. The CDR3, as DNA: TGTGCCAGCGGGCCGAGTAGGGAGCAGTTCTTC. It specifies CASGPSREQFF. The whole variable domain, filled in from reference TRBV9 and TRBJ2-1, reads DSGVTQTPKHLITATGQRVTLRCSPRSGDLSVYWYQQSLDQGLQFLIQYYNGEERAKGNILERFSAQQFPDLHSELNLSSLELGDSALYFCASGPSREQFFGPGTRLTVL.

This chain joins TRBV7-6 and TRBJ2-7, with 9 bases that match TRBD1. With 5 bases clipped from V and 5 bases from J, the junction kept 10 bases outside the gene matches. The V gene's germline CDR1 is SGHVS and CDR2 FNYEAQ. CDR3 length: 15 amino acids. As DNA, the CDR3 is TGTGCCAGCAGCGGACCGGGACAGGGTACCCACGAGCAGTACTTC. It is translated as CASSGPGQGTHEQYF. Filled out from reference TRBV7-6 and TRBJ2-7, the complete variable domain reads GAGVSQSPRYKVTKRGQDVALRCDPISGHVSLYWYRQALGQGPEFLTYFNYEAQQDKSGLPNDRFSAERPEGSISTLTIQRTEQRDSAMYRCASSGPGQGTHEQYFGPGTRLTVT.

The chain carries TRBV29-1 and TRBJ1-1; 9 positions agree with TRBD1. Germline V gene lookup returns CDR1 SQVTM and CDR2 ANQGSEA. This CDR3 is 16 amino acids long. With 1 base clipped from V and 6 bases from J, the junction kept 12 bases outside the gene matches. The chain's CDR3 is CSVEGDRERRAAEAFF. For the CDR3, the DNA is TGCAGCGTTGAAGGGGACAGGGAGCGACGGGCGGCTGAAGCTTTCTTT.

The genes are TRBV6-4 and TRBJ2-7; D not resolved. The V end lost 3 bases, the J end lost 3 bases, and 12 bases lay between the germline ends. The CDR3 runs to 14 residues. Germline V CDR1 and CDR2: MRHNA, SNTAGT. The CDR3: CASSEGPEDYEQYF. CDR3 DNA: TGTGCCAGCAGTGAAGGGCCAGAGGACTACGAGCAGTACTTC.

The rearrangement links TRBV5-8 to TRBJ1-5; D is undetermined. Looked up from germline, CDR1 is SGHTS and CDR2 is YDEGEE. V lost 4 bases and J 1 base, leaving 12 bases between the germline ends. This CDR3 comprises 15 residues. The DNA of the CDR3 is TGTGCCAGCAGCGCCGGCACGGGGAGCAATCAGCCCCAGCATTTT. Its protein product is CASSAGTGSNQPQHF.

CDR3 in DNA: TGTGCCAGCAGTTATGGGGGCGAGACCCAGTACTTC. Translating gives CASSYGGETQYF. The chain recombines TRBV6-5 with TRBJ2-5; D perhaps matches TRBD1 (6 bases). Germline V gene lookup returns CDR1 MNHEY and CDR2 SVGAGI. This CDR3 contains 12 residues. V lost 3 bases to trimming and J lost 5 bases, with 7 bases between them.